This T cell receptor beta chain was identified during a study of graft-versus-host responses after intestinal transplantation. Looking at the study overall: Multivisceral, liver-intestinal, or isolated intestinal transplants were received by the recipients.

Sequenced by immunoSEQ multiplex PCR; TCRdb stores in-frame clones only, minus some. Of over 65,000 clones in the sample, about nine tenths are singletons; the top ten hold more than 0.095%. For this clone: Antigen: not known.

Trimming pared 2 bases from V and 2 bases from J, leaving 7 bases between. Germline V gene data show CDR1 as ENHRY and CDR2 as SYGVKD. This CDR3 is 13 amino acids long. The receptor comes from a human donor who received an intestinal transplant. The material was unstimulated CD4+ T cells sorted from spleen or lymph node cells, obtained before intestinal transplant. The chain uses TRBV10-3 and TRBJ2-7; D unclear. The CDR3 bases are TGTGCCATCAGTGAGCCACTAACCTACGAGCAGTACTTC. As protein: CAISEPLTYEQYF.